This paragraph reports one T cell receptor (beta chain). This sample is part of a study of cytomegalovirus exposure and HLA in healthy donors. In the PCR, 60 Vbeta and 13 Jbeta primers were used. Clones were sequenced by immunoSEQ multiplex PCR, and TCRdb holds only the in-frame ones, with some missing. The table has more than 100,000 clones, about three quarters seen once; the top ten hold around 1.5%. Germline V gives CDR1 MNHEY, CDR2 SMNVEV (reference sequence). This CDR3 spans 19 amino acids. Trimming cost V 3 bases and J 6 bases; bases outside gene matches: 19. The sequence was collected from a woman between 18 and 29 years old in good health and CMV-seronegative. The sequenced sample was PBMCs. The rearrangement joins TRBV27 to TRBJ2-3; the match to TRBD1 covers 9 bases. The CDR3 loop reads CASSFPRQGGYEGHDTQYF. The DNA of the CDR3 is TGTGCCAGCAGTTTCCCCAGACAGGGGGGGTATGAGGGGCACGATACGCAGTATTTT.